This TCR beta chain was retrieved from a study of T cell repertoires in cytomegalovirus infection. CDR3 length equals 14 residues. V was pared by 10 bases and J by 3 bases, with 18 bases between. Many counts were recorded for this clonotype. Its antigen remains unidentified. One entry per CDR3 protein, called by TCRdb with MiXCR from the reads. The sample includes 300,000 or so distinct CDR3 sequences, about 9.2% of them seen just once. Findings of the study overall: HLA-C-restricted CMV clonotypes gave the most frequent clonotype in two of eight donors. Totalled public TCR beta family frequency picked out people who carried CMV plus the relevant HLA.

The rearrangement links TRBV12-3 or TRBV12-4 to TRBJ1-2; D ambiguous. This TCR was recovered from a human donor in good health (CMV status not recorded). Some clones in this sample may be carry-over from other donors' samples. The source material was PBMCs. CDR3 amino acids: CATGVISRDYGYTF. The DNA of the CDR3 is TGTGCCACGGGAGTGATTTCAAGGGACTATGGCTACACCTTC.